This T cell receptor (beta chain) derives from a study of patients and donors after allogeneic stem cell transplantation. This clonotype was detected once. Using its own MiXCR run on the RT-PCR reads, TCRdb lists one record per CDR3 protein. This sample has about a million distinct CDR3 sequences; over 15% occur once, and the top ten carry roughly 6%. Sequencing was done on a sample of blood, either unsorted or a sorted T cell fraction (not recorded which). This TCR was recovered from a human donor who was either an allogeneic HSCT recipient or a stem cell or donor lymphocyte infusion donor (not recorded which). It is not recorded whose cells these are; they may come from a transplant donor.

CDR3 residues: CASQAREGHKYEQYF. DNA for the CDR3: TGCGCCAGCCAAGCGCGGGAGGGCCATAAATACGAGCAGTACTTC. V gene TRBV4-1 combines with J gene TRBJ2-7, with 9 bases that match TRBD2. Germline assignment: CDR1 MGHRA and CDR2 YSYEKL. V dropped 8 bases and J dropped 4; count of bases not matched to a gene: 12. This CDR3 is built from 15 residues.